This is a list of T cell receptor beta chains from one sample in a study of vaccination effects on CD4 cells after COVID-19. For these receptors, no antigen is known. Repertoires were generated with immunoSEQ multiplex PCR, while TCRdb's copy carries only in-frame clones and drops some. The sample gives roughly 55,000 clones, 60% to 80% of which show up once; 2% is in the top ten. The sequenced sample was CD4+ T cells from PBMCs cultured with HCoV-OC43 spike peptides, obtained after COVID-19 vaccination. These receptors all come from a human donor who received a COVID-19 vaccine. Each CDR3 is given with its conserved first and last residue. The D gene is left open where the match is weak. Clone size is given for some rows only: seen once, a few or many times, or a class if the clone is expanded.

CDR3aa: CASSLYSGIPNTEAFF; CDR3nt: TGTGCCAGCAGTTTATACTCCGGGATACCGAACACTGAAGCTTTCTTT; d_gene: NA; abundance: NA; v_gene: TRBV27; j_gene: TRBJ1-1
CDR3aa: CSVAVGETQYF; CDR3nt: TGCAGCGTCGCGGTGGGAGAGACCCAGTACTTC; d_gene: NA; abundance: NA; v_gene: TRBV29-1; j_gene: TRBJ2-5
CDR3aa: CASSSAGPSGEKLFF; CDR3nt: TGTGCCAGCAGCTCTGCCGGGCCTTCAGGGGAAAAACTGTTTTTT; d_gene: NA; abundance: NA; v_gene: TRBV5-5; j_gene: TRBJ1-4
CDR3aa: CASSLTNTEAFF; CDR3nt: TGCGCCAGCAGCTTAACGAACACTGAAGCTTTCTTT; d_gene: NA; abundance: few; v_gene: TRBV5-1; j_gene: TRBJ1-1
CDR3aa: CASSDRDREKLFF; CDR3nt: TGTGCCAGCAGTGACAGGGACCGGGAAAAACTGTTTTTT; d_gene: NA; abundance: NA; v_gene: TRBV2; j_gene: TRBJ1-4
CDR3aa: CSVARGTANTEAFF; CDR3nt: TGCAGCGTCGCACGGGGGACGGCCAACACTGAAGCTTTCTTT; d_gene: NA; abundance: once; v_gene: TRBV29-1; j_gene: TRBJ1-1
CDR3aa: CASSWTIQETQYF; CDR3nt: TGTGCCAGCAGCTGGACGATACAAGAGACCCAGTACTTC; d_gene: NA; abundance: NA; v_gene: TRBV5-4; j_gene: TRBJ2-5
CDR3aa: CASSLVSGIYNEQFF; CDR3nt: TGTGCCAGCAGTCTGGTGTCGGGGATCTACAATGAGCAGTTCTTC; d_gene: NA; abundance: NA; v_gene: TRBV5-6; j_gene: TRBJ2-1
CDR3aa: CASSRQGETQYF; CDR3nt: TGTGCCAGCTCACGGCAGGGCGAGACCCAGTACTTC; d_gene: NA; abundance: once; v_gene: TRBV18; j_gene: TRBJ2-5
CDR3aa: CASISQGPGQPQHF; CDR3nt: TGTGCCAGCATTTCACAGGGTCCGGGTCAGCCCCAGCATTTT; d_gene: NA; abundance: NA; v_gene: TRBV6-5; j_gene: TRBJ1-5
CDR3aa: CSVSPTAGGTDTQYF; CDR3nt: TGCAGCGTTTCCCCTACGGCGGGGGGCACAGATACGCAGTATTTT; d_gene: TRBD2; abundance: NA; v_gene: TRBV29-1; j_gene: TRBJ2-3
CDR3aa: CATSDPQGQETQYF; CDR3nt: TGTGCCACCAGTGATCCCCAGGGCCAAGAGACCCAGTACTTC; d_gene: NA; abundance: NA; v_gene: TRBV24-1; j_gene: TRBJ2-5
CDR3aa: CAWKRVSDTQYF; CDR3nt: TGTGCCTGGAAGAGGGTTTCAGATACGCAGTATTTT; d_gene: NA; abundance: NA; v_gene: TRBV30; j_gene: TRBJ2-3
CDR3aa: CASSPRDQPQHF; CDR3nt: TGTGCCAGCAGCCCAAGGGATCAGCCCCAGCATTTT; d_gene: NA; abundance: NA; v_gene: TRBV7-2; j_gene: TRBJ1-5
CDR3aa: CASSRGQLQETQYF; CDR3nt: TGTGCCAGCAGCCGGGGACAGCTTCAAGAGACCCAGTACTTC; d_gene: TRBD1; abundance: NA; v_gene: TRBV11-2; j_gene: TRBJ2-5
CDR3aa: CASKEASGNTIYF; CDR3nt: TGCGCCAGCAAAGAGGCCTCTGGAAACACCATATATTTT; d_gene: NA; abundance: NA; v_gene: TRBV5-1; j_gene: TRBJ1-3
CDR3aa: CSDSPATLLF; CDR3nt: TGCAGTGACTCCCCGGCGACATTGCTCTTC; d_gene: NA; abundance: NA; v_gene: TRBV20-1; j_gene: TRBJ1-2
CDR3aa: CASSLAGRVYYGYTF; CDR3nt: TGTGCCAGCAGCTTAGCAGGACGGGTATATTACGGCTACACCTTC; d_gene: NA; abundance: NA; v_gene: TRBV7-9; j_gene: TRBJ1-2
CDR3aa: CASSSGQMNTEAFF; CDR3nt: TGTGCCAGCAGCTCTGGACAGATGAACACTGAAGCTTTCTTT; d_gene: NA; abundance: few; v_gene: TRBV7-3; j_gene: TRBJ1-1
CDR3aa: CASSLGGGPNTIYF; CDR3nt: TGTGCCAGCAGCTTAGGTGGGGGCCCCAACACCATATATTTT; d_gene: NA; abundance: few; v_gene: TRBV7-9; j_gene: TRBJ1-3
CDR3aa: CASTSVQGFNEKLFF; CDR3nt: TGTGCCAGCACCTCGGTTCAGGGGTTTAATGAAAAACTGTTTTTT; d_gene: NA; abundance: NA; v_gene: TRBV5-6; j_gene: TRBJ1-4
CDR3aa: CASSPLGDTQYF; CDR3nt: TGTGCCAGCAGCCCCCTAGGGGATACGCAGTATTTT; d_gene: NA; abundance: NA; v_gene: TRBV3-1/TRBV3-2; j_gene: TRBJ2-3